The 27 T cell receptor beta chains below were found in one sample sequenced in a study of cytomegalovirus exposure and HLA in healthy donors. Use of 60 Vbeta and 13 Jbeta primers characterized the PCR. Generated by immunoSEQ multiplex PCR, the TCRdb table keeps only in-frame clones and is missing some. This repertoire includes 130,000 or so clones. Sequencing used PBMCs. The source of these receptors is a woman under 30 in good health and CMV-seronegative.

J is TRBJ2-7 and V is TRBV11-3, with a tentative D call TRBD2 (5 bases). V lost 5 bases and J lost 4, with 18 bases in between. The CDR3 is 15 residues long. CDR1 and CDR2 (germline): SGHNT, YENEEA. The CDR3 DNA reads as TGTGCCAGCAGCAAATATAGCGATCTAGGATACGAGCAGTACTTC. Its translation: CASSKYSDLGYEQYF.

The chain employs TRBV19 and TRBJ1-6, with TRBD1 matching over 10 bases. The germline V gene has CDR1 LNHDA and CDR2 SQIVND (reference sequence). The CDR3 length is 15 residues. V gave up 4 bases and J gave up 10 bases; unmatched junction bases: 7. In nucleotides, the CDR3 is TGTGCCAGTAGTACGACAGGGGGCGCAGGCTCACCCCTCCACTTT. Its protein is CASSTTGGAGSPLHF.

This sequence joins TRBV9 and TRBJ2-2; 8 nucleotides line up with TRBD2. Trimming cost V 0 bases and J 2 bases; bases outside gene matches: 6. Germline V gives CDR1 SGDLS, CDR2 YYNGEE. The CDR3 runs to 17 residues. DNA of the CDR3: TGTGCCAGCAGCGTAGGCGTCGGGAGGGTTAACACCGGGGAGCTGTTTTTT. This sequence encodes CASSVGVGRVNTGELFF.

The chain is built from TRBV6-1 and TRBJ2-7; 7 nucleotides match TRBD1. The CDR3 is made up of 13 amino acids. The V segment lost 7 bases and the J segment 5 bases; nucleotides outside the gene matches: 8. The germline V gene encodes CDR1 MNHNS and CDR2 SASEGT. The CDR3 is CASTRLTGNEQYF. The DNA for the CDR3 is TGTGCCAGCACCCGACTGACAGGGAACGAGCAGTACTTC.

The chain carries TRBV29-1 and TRBJ2-1; 8 nucleotides line up with TRBD2. V trimming: 7 bases; J trimming: 5 bases; junction bases outside the gene matches: 10. This CDR3 is built from 14 residues. Germline values: CDR1 SQVTM, CDR2 ANQGSEA. For the CDR3, the DNA is TGCAGCGCCTTCACTAGCGGAGAAAACAATGAGCAGTTCTTC. It codes for CSAFTSGENNEQFF.

The chain couples TRBV6-6 to TRBJ2-1; TRBD2 matches 11 bases. CDR3 length: 13 residues. CDR1 is MNHNY, CDR2 SVGAGI, per germline (reference sequence). J was trimmed by 3 bases and V by 11 bases; bases with no gene match: 3. The CDR3 nucleotides read TGTGCCGCAACTAGCGGGAGCTACAATGAGCAGTTCTTC. It yields the protein CAATSGSYNEQFF.

The chain joins TRBV4-2 to TRBJ1-5; 9 bases are a match to TRBD1. J was trimmed by 9 bases and V by 3 bases; bases with no gene match: 12. The CDR3 loop spans 16 amino acids. Per germline, CDR1 LGHNA and CDR2 YNFKEQ. The CDR3 reads CASSQITGGRLRPQHF. The CDR3 DNA follows: TGTGCCAGCAGCCAGATTACAGGGGGCCGATTAAGGCCCCAGCATTTT.

This chain joins TRBV7-2 and TRBJ1-3; D remains ambiguous. Germline V gene lookup returns CDR1 SGHTA and CDR2 FQGNSA. This CDR3 contains 13 residues. The V and J ends lost 3 bases and 10 bases respectively, with 13 bases between them. CDR3: CASSLGQSRTIYF. In nucleotides, the CDR3 is TGTGCCAGCAGCTTGGGTCAATCGAGGACCATATATTTT.

The V gene is TRBV7-8, the J gene TRBJ2-5, with TRBD2 matching over 13 bases. The CDR3 extends over 17 amino acids. The junction had 6 bases not matched to a gene; V was cut back by 0 bases and J by 5 bases. Germline V CDR1 and CDR2: SGHVS, FQNEAQ. CDR3 sequence reads: CASSLALTSGRSETQYF. The CDR3 region has the DNA TGTGCCAGCAGCTTAGCCCTGACTAGCGGGAGGTCGGAGACCCAGTACTTC.

The chain carries TRBV15 and TRBJ2-5; the D gene is possibly TRBD2 (6 bases). There are 15 residues in the CDR3. CDR1 is LNHNV, CDR2 YYDKDF, per germline (reference sequence). V lost 5 bases and J 5 bases, leaving 18 bases between the germline ends. The CDR3 spells CATSAGGGLRETQYF. The CDR3 DNA sequence: TGTGCCACCAGCGCAGGCGGAGGGCTGAGGGAGACCCAGTACTTC.

This chain connects TRBV7-6 to TRBJ1-1; TRBD1 agrees at 7 bases. The CDR3 totals 13 residues. Unmatched junction bases numbered 2, after V lost 0 bases and J lost 7 bases. In germline, CDR1 is SGHVS, CDR2 FNYEAQ. CDR3 sequence: CASSLARDSEAFF. The DNA of the CDR3 is TGTGCCAGCAGCTTAGCGAGGGACAGTGAAGCTTTCTTT.

The V gene is TRBV7-3, the J gene TRBJ2-1, with 9 bases fitting TRBD2. The CDR3 is 15 residues long. The V segment lost 5 bases and the J segment 9 bases; nucleotides outside the gene matches: 11. The germline CDR1 and CDR2 sequences are SGHTA and FQGTGA. CDR3 loop: CASSEMGTSLGEQFF. The DNA of the CDR3 is TGTGCCAGCAGCGAAATGGGGACTAGCTTGGGTGAGCAGTTCTTC.

The chain joins TRBV7-8 to TRBJ2-7; the match to TRBD1 covers 8 bases. The germline gives CDR1 SGHVS, CDR2 FQNEAQ. V lost 5 bases and J lost 2; bases outside the gene matches: 5. The CDR3 runs 14 residues. The CDR3 sequence is CASSVGTGAYEQYF. As DNA, the CDR3 is TGTGCCAGCAGCGTCGGGACAGGAGCCTACGAGCAGTACTTC.

The chain is built from TRBV11-1 and TRBJ2-2; 9 bases are shared with TRBD2. The CDR3 runs to 15 residues. Germline assignment: CDR1 SGHAT and CDR2 FQDESV (reference sequence). With V trimmed by 3 bases and J by 6 bases, 5 bases remained unmatched. The CDR3 DNA is TGTGCCAGCAGCTTTAGCGGGAGTAAAGCCGGGGAGCTGTTTTTT. Amino acids: CASSFSGSKAGELFF. Drawing the rest from reference TRBV11-1 and TRBJ2-2, the complete variable domain is EAEVAQSPRYKITEKSQAVAFWCDPISGHATLYWYRQILGQGPELLVQFQDESVVDDSQLPKDRFSAERLKGVDSTLKIQPAELGDSAMYLCASSFSGSKAGELFFGEGSRLTVL.

The gene calls are TRBV2 and TRBJ1-1; D is perhaps TRBD1 (6 bases). The length of the CDR3 is 13 residues. Germline CDR1 SNHLY, CDR2 FYNNEI. The V end lost 11 bases, the J end lost 1 base, and 14 bases lay between the germline ends. The CDR3 sequence is CAGGVQGNTEAFF. CDR3 DNA: TGTGCCGGCGGAGTACAGGGGAACACTGAAGCTTTCTTT. Supplemented by reference TRBV2 and TRBJ1-1, the full variable domain reads EPEVTQTPSHQVTQMGQEVILRCVPISNHLYFYWYRQILGQKVEFLVSFYNNEISEKSEIFDDQFSVERPDGSNFTLKIRSTKLEDSAMYFCAGGVQGNTEAFFGQGTRLTVV.

CDR3 bases: TGTGCCAGCAGTGGGAGCGGGTCGTACCAAGAGACCCAGTACTTC. It is translated as CASSGSGSYQETQYF. The V call is TRBV6-1, the J call TRBJ2-5, with D maybe TRBD2 (6 bases). CDR3 length: 15 residues. V was clipped by 4 bases and J by 0 bases, with 12 bases between them. The V gene's germline CDR1 is MNHNS and CDR2 SASEGT.

This chain links TRBV19 with TRBJ1-4, with D hard to call. Trimming shortened V by 4 bases and J by 6 bases, and 15 bases separated the two germline ends. This CDR3 contains 15 residues. CDR1 is LNHDA and CDR2 is SQIVND in the germline V gene (reference sequence). CDR3 in amino acids: CASSTSGWVDEKLFF. CDR3 DNA: TGTGCCAGTAGTACCTCGGGTTGGGTAGATGAAAAACTGTTTTTT.

The chain employs TRBV5-1 and TRBJ1-3; no firm D call. This CDR3 region has 17 residues. V lost 0 bases and J 0 bases, leaving 13 bases between the germline ends. CDR1 SGHRS and CDR2 YFSETQ come from the germline V gene. The CDR3 sequence is CASSLAFSRFSGNTIYF. The CDR3 region has the DNA TGCGCCAGCAGCTTGGCATTTTCCAGGTTCTCTGGAAACACCATATATTTT.

The chain recombines TRBV6-6 with TRBJ2-5; TRBD2 agrees at 12 bases. The tail of the sequence fits TRBJ2-7 better, so the J call may be wrong. The CDR3 runs 15 residues. Per the germline V gene, CDR1 is MNHNY and CDR2 is SVGAGI (reference sequence). The CDR3 DNA sequence: TGTGCCAGCAGTCAAAGACTAGCGGGAGCAGGCGAGCAGTACTTC. Translation: CASSQRLAGAGEQYF.

The chain links TRBV6-1 to TRBJ2-4; possible D gene TRBD2, 7 bases. Germline V gene sequence: CDR1 MNHNS, CDR2 SASEGT. Deletions cut 2 bases from V and 9 bases from J, with 23 bases between. This CDR3 is built from 17 residues. The chain's CDR3 is CASSESGLGGAQGIQYF. The CDR3 DNA is TGTGCCAGCAGTGAAAGTGGGTTAGGGGGGGCACAAGGCATTCAGTACTTC.

On this clone: Other DNA sequences from this sample encode an identical CDR3 as well. The V call is TRBV6-1, the J call TRBJ2-7, with D perhaps TRBD1 (6 bases). The germline V gene has CDR1 MNHNS and CDR2 SASEGT. V dropped 7 bases and J dropped 4 bases, with 14 bases sitting between them. CDR3 length: 13 residues. This CDR3 reads CASMTTGSYEQYF. CDR3 nucleotides: TGTGCCAGCATGACCACAGGGTCGTACGAGCAGTACTTC.

The V and J genes are TRBV18 and TRBJ1-2; 8 bases are a match to TRBD1. Trimming took 3 bases from V and 5 from J; bases not matched to a gene: 8. The CDR3 is 15 residues long. In germline, CDR1 is KGHSH, CDR2 LQKENI. DNA for the CDR3: TGTGCCAGCTCACCGTATGGACAGGGATTTTATGGCTACACCTTC. It specifies CASSPYGQGFYGYTF.

The chain uses TRBV7-6 and TRBJ1-5; TRBD1 might be the D (6 bases). V was pared by 1 base and J by 4 bases, with 11 bases between. Germline lookup yields CDR1 SGHVS and CDR2 FNYEAQ. This CDR3 is 15 amino acids long. CDR3 sequence reads: CASSLETGFNQPQHF. The CDR3 DNA sequence: TGTGCCAGCAGCTTAGAGACAGGCTTTAATCAGCCCCAGCATTTT.

The gene calls are TRBV11-2 and TRBJ2-7; 10 bases map to TRBD1. The ends lost 2 bases at V and 4 bases at J; junction bases unmatched: 5. This CDR3 is built from 15 residues. CDR1 is SGHAT and CDR2 is FQNNGV in the germline V gene. The CDR3: CASSLMGQGLYEQYF. CDR3 nucleotides: TGTGCCAGCAGCTTAATGGGACAGGGGTTGTACGAGCAGTACTTC. Drawing the rest from reference TRBV11-2 and TRBJ2-7, the complete variable domain is EAGVAQSPRYKIIEKRQSVAFWCNPISGHATLYWYQQILGQGPKLLIQFQNNGVVDDSQLPKDRFSAERLKGVDSTLKIQPAKLEDSAVYLCASSLMGQGLYEQYFGPGTRLTVT.

This chain joins TRBV19 and TRBJ1-5; tentative D call: TRBD1 (6 bases). Germline V gives CDR1 LNHDA, CDR2 SQIVND (reference sequence). V lost 6 bases and J 4 bases, leaving 13 bases between the germline ends. This CDR3 has 14 amino acids. The CDR3 coding sequence is TGTGCCAGTAGGTTCAGGGGCGAGAATCAGCCCCAGCATTTT. Amino acids: CASRFRGENQPQHF.

The chain uses TRBV6-1 and TRBJ2-7; no reliable D call. Trimming cost V 7 bases and J 3 bases, with 13 bases left between them. The germline gives CDR1 MNHNS, CDR2 SASEGT. The CDR3 is 13 residues long. The CDR3 DNA reads as TGTGCCAGCACCAGGATGTTGGACTACGAGCAGTACTTC. This translates into CASTRMLDYEQYF.

The chain employs TRBV6-1 and TRBJ2-3, with 8 nucleotides matching TRBD2. This CDR3 is 17 amino acids long. Germline V lookup: CDR1 MNHNS, CDR2 SASEGT. J gave up 5 bases and V 2 bases, and 12 bases lay outside the gene matches. CDR3: CASSELRAGDIGDTQYF. DNA for the CDR3: TGTGCCAGCAGTGAACTGAGAGCGGGAGATATCGGAGATACGCAGTATTTT.